The 29 T cell receptor beta chains listed next were all sequenced from one sample in a study of T cells after yellow fever vaccination. MiXCR, applied by TCRdb to the 5' RACE reads, yields one record per CDR3 protein. This sample has 620,000 or so distinct CDR3 sequences; about a sixth occur once, and the top ten carry 17%. Sequencing was performed on PBMCs, taken 5 to 6 days after the first yellow fever vaccination. The source of these receptors is a man in his late teens or twenties who received the YFV17D yellow fever vaccine.

This clonotype was picked up a small number of times. V is TRBV20-1 and J is TRBJ2-7; 11 bases align to TRBD1. The CDR3 has 17 residues. The ends lost 5 bases at V and 3 bases at J; junction bases unmatched: 15. Germline CDR1 and CDR2: DFQATT and SNEGSKA (reference sequence). CDR3 bases: TGCAGTGCTCCCTTAACAACCGCCGGGACAGGGGGCTACGAGCAGTACTTC. It yields the protein CSAPLTTAGTGGYEQYF.

In this sample, this clonotype turned up a few times. In DNA, the CDR3 is TGTGCCAGCAGCCGGTCCGGGACAGGTGTCTACGAGCAGTACGTC. It is translated as CASSRSGTGVYEQYV. The gene calls are TRBV7-6 and TRBJ2-7; 8 nucleotides match TRBD1. The length of the CDR3 is 15 residues. Germline V gene sequence: CDR1 SGHVS, CDR2 FNYEAQ. J lost 3 bases, V lost 5 bases, and 9 bases had no gene match.

This clonotype has more than one count but fewer than ten. For the CDR3, the DNA is TGCAGTGCTAACGGAGGGACCAAAGAGACCCAGTACTTC. Translating it yields CSANGGTKETQYF. The chain couples TRBV20-1 to TRBJ2-5; TRBD2 is a possible D gene (6 bases). This CDR3 spans 13 amino acids. The germline V gene has CDR1 DFQATT and CDR2 SNEGSKA (reference sequence). V dropped 4 bases and J dropped 3 bases, with 12 bases sitting between them.

The genes are TRBV10-3 and TRBJ2-7; no reliable D call. The V gene's germline CDR1 is ENHRY and CDR2 SYGVKD. V was cut by 0 bases and J by 2 bases, with 11 bases left in between. The CDR3 length is 15 residues. CDR3 coding DNA: TGTGCCATCAGTGAGTCTCACAGTTCGACCTACGAGCAGTACGTC. It specifies CAISESHSSTYEQYV.

The chain links TRBV19 to TRBJ1-6, with D perhaps matching TRBD1 (6 bases). The germline gives CDR1 LNHDA, CDR2 SQIVND (reference sequence). The CDR3 runs 14 residues. With 8 bases removed from V and 9 bases from J, the gap between germline ends came to 17 bases. The CDR3 DNA sequence: TGTGCCAGTGTCGAAACAGGGATCGGTTCACCCCTCCACTTT. It specifies CASVETGIGSPLHF.

The chain uses TRBV6-1 and TRBJ2-2; D could derive from TRBD1 or TRBD2 (5 bases each). CDR3 length equals 15 residues. The germline V gene has CDR1 MNHNS and CDR2 SASEGT. Trimming cost V 4 bases and J 4 bases, with 13 bases left between them. The CDR3 DNA reads TGTGCCAGCAGTGTGATGGCTGGGGGCACCGGGGAGCTGTTTTTT. This codes for CASSVMAGGTGELFF.

This clonotype showed up just a few times. This chain connects TRBV5-4 to TRBJ1-1, with TRBD1 as a possible D gene (5 bases). The germline V gene has CDR1 SGHNT and CDR2 YYREEE (reference sequence). Trimming took off 4 bases at V and 0 bases at J, with 13 bases between the two ends. The CDR3 spans 15 residues. CDR3 nucleotides: TGTGCCAGCAGCGTCCTCAGGGAGGTGAACACTGAAGCTTTCTTT. Its translation is CASSVLREVNTEAFF.

The chain links TRBV15 to TRBJ1-5; D is possibly TRBD1 (5 bases). The ends were cut back, 3 bases at V and 2 bases at J, with 11 bases in the middle. Germline CDR1 reads LNHNV; CDR2 reads YYDKDF (reference sequence). This CDR3 comprises 15 residues. The CDR3 reads CATSSTRVGNQPQHF. The CDR3 bases are TGTGCCACCAGCAGTACCAGGGTAGGCAATCAGCCCCAGCATTTT.

This clonotype was picked up a small number of times. The chain combines TRBV29-1 with TRBJ2-1, with 8 bases matching TRBD2. The CDR3 runs 15 residues. The germline gives CDR1 SQVTM, CDR2 ANQGSEA. Germline trimming cut 0 bases from V and 6 bases from J; bases unmatched to any gene: 7. The CDR3 spells CSVEEGAGVINEQFF. DNA for the CDR3: TGCAGCGTTGAAGAGGGAGCGGGGGTGATCAATGAGCAGTTCTTC.

This chain connects TRBV25-1 to TRBJ2-1; D is perhaps TRBD1 (5 bases). The V gene lost 4 bases and the J gene lost 3 bases, with 16 bases spanning the gap. Germline V gene sequence: CDR1 MGHDK, CDR2 SYGVNS. The CDR3 is made up of 16 amino acids. The DNA for the CDR3 is TGTGCCAGCAGTGTCATAGGGGCAGGCGTCTACAATGAGCAGTTCTTC. The encoded protein is CASSVIGAGVYNEQFF. The variable domain in full, with the rest retrieved from reference TRBV25-1 and TRBJ2-1, is EADIYQTPRYLVIGTGKKITLECSQTMGHDKMYWYQQDPGMELHLIHYSYGVNSTEKGDLSSESTVSRIRTEHFPLTLESARPSHTSQYLCASSVIGAGVYNEQFFGPGTRLTVL.

The J gene is TRBJ2-7, the V gene TRBV6-2 or TRBV6-3; D call uncertain. From germline, CDR1 is MNHEY and CDR2 SVGEGT. This CDR3 comprises 13 residues. V lost 10 bases to trimming and J lost 4 bases, with 17 bases between them. The CDR3, as DNA: TGTGCCACCTCGGACGCACCATCTTACGAGCAGTACTTC. It is translated as CATSDAPSYEQYF.

V and J are TRBV4-3 and TRBJ2-1, with D perhaps TRBD1 (6 bases). The germline gives CDR1 LGHNA, CDR2 YSLEER. V was cut by 4 bases and J by 2 bases, with 9 bases left in between. This CDR3 has 14 residues. CDR3 residues: CASSPGVTYNEQFF. DNA for the CDR3: TGCGCCAGCAGCCCAGGGGTAACCTACAATGAGCAGTTCTTC.

V and J are TRBV20-1 and TRBJ2-3, with TRBD2 matching over 10 bases. Germline V CDR1 and CDR2: DFQATT, SNEGSKA (reference sequence). CDR3 size: 16 residues. Trimming at V came to 1 base and at J to 3 bases, leaving 7 bases not matched to a gene. The CDR3 DNA reads as TGCAGTGCTAGAGCAGCGGGGGGGCTAAGTACAGATACGCAGTATTTT. It translates to CSARAAGGLSTDTQYF.

This clonotype was seen once. The chain links TRBV28 to TRBJ2-7; D call uncertain. From germline, CDR1 is MDHEN and CDR2 SYDVKM. There are 15 residues in the CDR3. V lost 4 bases and J lost 1, with 14 bases in between. Here the CDR3 reads CASSSAFGRSYEQYV. In DNA form, the CDR3 reads TGTGCCAGCAGTTCCGCCTTTGGTAGGTCCTACGAGCAGTACGTC.

The V gene is TRBV24-1, the J gene TRBJ2-3; TRBD1 matches at 8 bases. The germline V gene has CDR1 KGHDR and CDR2 SFDVKD. The CDR3 has 14 residues. The trim removed 9 bases at V and 4 bases at J, leaving 8 bases unmatched. The DNA of the CDR3 is TGTGCCACCGCCGAGGACAGGGCTGCAGATACGCAGTATTTT. It specifies CATAEDRAADTQYF.

This clonotype has ten or more counts. The V and J genes are TRBV20-1 and TRBJ2-5; TRBD2 aligns across 12 bases. Trimming took 6 bases from V and 7 from J; bases not matched to a gene: 3. Germline CDR1 is DFQATT and CDR2 is SNEGSKA (reference sequence). The CDR3 is 12 residues long. The CDR3 sequence: CSAPTSGGTQYF. The CDR3 coding sequence is TGCAGTGCCCCGACTAGCGGGGGGACCCAGTACTTC.

The chain joins TRBV15 to TRBJ1-2; D call uncertain. Germline CDR1 is LNHNV and CDR2 is YYDKDF (reference sequence). The CDR3 runs 12 residues. Trimming removed 0 bases at V and 7 bases at J, with 6 bases between. The CDR3 DNA reads as TGTGCCACCAGCAGAGATGGTTTTGGCTACACCTTC. Its protein product is CATSRDGFGYTF.

This clonotype was observed a few times. CDR3 amino acids: CASSYRAGLNSPLHF. The CDR3 DNA reads as TGTGCCAGCAGTTACAGAGCAGGGCTAAATTCACCCCTCCACTTT. The chain employs TRBV6-5 and TRBJ1-6; D possibly corresponds to TRBD1 (5 bases). The V gene lost 2 bases and the J gene lost 7 bases, with 12 bases spanning the gap. Per germline, CDR1 MNHEY and CDR2 SVGAGI. The CDR3 has 15 amino acids.

This clonotype appeared once. V and J are TRBV12-5 and TRBJ2-3, with TRBD2 matching over 10 bases. The CDR3 has 18 residues. Germline assignment: CDR1 LGHNT and CDR2 FRNRAP. With 1 base clipped from V and 2 bases from J, the junction kept 9 bases outside the gene matches. CDR3 loop: CASGLGLAGGTPTDTQYF. The CDR3, as DNA: TGTGCTAGTGGTTTGGGTTTAGCGGGGGGCACCCCCACAGATACGCAGTATTTT. Combining the CDR3 with reference TRBV12-5 and TRBJ2-3 gives the whole variable domain DARVTQTPRHKVTEMGQEVTMRCQPILGHNTVFWYRQTMMQGLELLAYFRNRAPLDDSGMPKDRFSAEMPDATLATLKIQPSEPRDSAVYFCASGLGLAGGTPTDTQYFGPGTRLTVL.

This clonotype was detected a few times. The V and J genes are TRBV10-3 and TRBJ2-3; possible D gene TRBD2, 6 bases. The CDR3 loop spans 13 amino acids. Trimming shortened V by 6 bases and J by 2 bases, and 9 bases separated the two germline ends. Germline CDR1 ENHRY, CDR2 SYGVKD. The CDR3 here is CAIRAGSTDTQYF. The CDR3 DNA is TGTGCCATCAGGGCGGGGTCCACAGATACGCAGTATTTT.

This clonotype was seen more than once but under ten times. The genes are TRBV4-3 and TRBJ1-2, with D maybe TRBD1 (6 bases). The CDR3 is 16 residues long. Germline values: CDR1 LGHNA, CDR2 YSLEER. V was shortened by 1 base and J by 5 bases, with 17 bases between the two germline ends. In DNA form, the CDR3 reads TGCGCCAGCAGCCAAGGACCCCCAGGGGTACGGTATGGCTACACCTTC. Protein sequence: CASSQGPPGVRYGYTF.

The genes are TRBV20-1 and TRBJ2-1; no definite D call. Germline CDR1 and CDR2: DFQATT and SNEGSKA (reference sequence). Deletions cut 3 bases from V and 2 bases from J, with 5 bases between. This CDR3 region has 12 residues. CDR3 in DNA: TGCAGTGCTAGGATTCCCTACAATGAGCAGTTCTTC. Amino acid sequence: CSARIPYNEQFF.

At least ten counts were recorded for this clonotype. This rearrangement joins TRBV5-1 to TRBJ2-1, with TRBD2 as a possible D gene (6 bases). The CDR3 totals 15 residues. Trimming stripped 0 bases from V and 2 bases from J, with 9 bases between. Germline V gives CDR1 SGHRS, CDR2 YFSETQ. The CDR3 bases are TGCGCCAGCAGCTTGGTTGGGGGGACCTACAATGAGCAGTTCTTC. It translates to CASSLVGGTYNEQFF.

This clonotype was counted a few times. The genes are TRBV10-2 and TRBJ2-1; 7 bases are shared with TRBD1. Per germline, CDR1 WSHSY and CDR2 SAAADI. V lost 6 bases to trimming and J lost 4 bases; unmatched junction nucleotides: 9. This CDR3 is built from 15 residues. Here the CDR3 reads CASSETGMSYNEQFF. The CDR3, as DNA: TGCGCCAGCAGCGAGACAGGGATGTCGTACAATGAGCAGTTCTTC.

The J gene is TRBJ2-2, the V gene TRBV12-5; 7 nucleotides line up with TRBD2. The CDR3 is 15 residues long. V trimming: 6 bases; J trimming: 2 bases; junction bases outside the gene matches: 6. In germline, CDR1 is LGHNT, CDR2 FRNRAP. The CDR3 protein is CASGIGTTNTGELFF. CDR3 sequence (DNA): TGTGCTAGTGGCATCGGGACTACCAACACCGGGGAGCTGTTTTTT. Full variable domain (missing parts from reference TRBV12-5 and TRBJ2-2): DARVTQTPRHKVTEMGQEVTMRCQPILGHNTVFWYRQTMMQGLELLAYFRNRAPLDDSGMPKDRFSAEMPDATLATLKIQPSEPRDSAVYFCASGIGTTNTGELFFGEGSRLTVL.

The chain links TRBV6-1 to TRBJ2-7; the match to TRBD2 covers 7 bases. The V gene's germline CDR1 is MNHNS and CDR2 SASEGT. The CDR3 sequence is 14 residues long. With V trimmed by 6 bases and J by 2 bases, 7 bases remained unmatched. This CDR3 is CASRGTIGPYEQYF. CDR3 bases: TGTGCCAGCAGGGGGACTATAGGACCCTACGAGCAGTACTTC.

This clonotype showed up just a few times. The genes are TRBV3-1 and TRBJ2-1; 9 bases are a match to TRBD1. The CDR3 is 16 residues long. Germline CDR1 and CDR2: LGHDT and YNNKEL (reference sequence). Trimming at V came to 6 bases and at J to 6 bases, leaving 12 bases not matched to a gene. CDR3 nucleotide sequence: TGTGCCAGCAGTGACTTCCGGGACAGGGACTTCAATGAGCAGTTCTTC. It encodes CASSDFRDRDFNEQFF.

DNA of the CDR3: TGTGCCAGCAGCATAGGGGAAGATACGCAGTATTTT. Translation gives CASSIGEDTQYF. This rearrangement joins TRBV9 to TRBJ2-3; perhaps TRBD1 as D (5 bases). This CDR3 is built from 12 residues. V lost 4 bases and J 5 bases, leaving 8 bases between the germline ends. Germline CDR1 is SGDLS and CDR2 is YYNGEE.

This clonotype appeared many times. This chain connects TRBV12-3 or TRBV12-4 to TRBJ2-5; D possibly corresponds to TRBD1 (6 bases). The CDR3 has 12 residues. V was trimmed by 8 bases and J by 1 base, leaving 8 bases between them. This chain's CDR3 is CASGQLQETQYF. The CDR3 DNA follows: TGTGCCAGCGGACAGCTCCAAGAGACCCAGTACTTC.